Listed here are 17 T cell receptor beta chains from one sample, sequenced in a study of shared clonotypes between healthy human individuals. Sequenced by immunoSEQ multiplex PCR; TCRdb stores in-frame clones only, minus some. In the table there are about 1.5 million clones, about 98% of which are singletons. Sequencing was carried out using naive CD4+ T cells sorted from blood. As for subset: CD45RA+ positively selected. These receptors all come from a man aged 30 to 45 in good health.

The rearrangement links TRBV5-5 to TRBJ2-2; D remains unclear. Deletions cut 5 bases from V and 6 bases from J, with 11 bases between. The CDR3 covers 13 residues. Per the germline V gene, CDR1 is SGHKS and CDR2 is YYEKEE (reference sequence). The CDR3 spells CASSTFSAGELFF. The DNA for the CDR3 is TGTGCCAGCAGTACTTTCTCTGCCGGGGAGCTGTTTTTT.

This clone was picked up one time. The chain uses TRBV6-1 and TRBJ2-7; 8 bases agree with TRBD1. J lost 2 bases, V lost 1 base, and 10 bases had no gene match. The CDR3 consists of 17 residues. Germline loops: CDR1 MNHNS, CDR2 SASEGT. This chain's CDR3 is CASSEGRLRQGTYEQYF. In DNA, the CDR3 is TGTGCCAGCAGTGAAGGTCGACTGCGACAGGGGACCTACGAGCAGTACTTC.

This clone showed up just once. The V and J genes are TRBV5-4 and TRBJ1-2, with no clear D. The germline V and J ends were trimmed by 4 bases and 11 bases, with 18 bases remaining between them. Germline assignment: CDR1 SGHNT and CDR2 YYREEE (reference sequence). The CDR3 spans 13 residues. CDR3 bases: TGTGCCAGCAGCCCCCGCACAGCTACGCAATACACCTTC. It translates to CASSPRTATQYTF.

The genes are TRBV29-1 and TRBJ2-1; D is possibly TRBD1 (6 bases). Germline CDR1 SQVTM, CDR2 ANQGSEA. V gave up 7 bases and J gave up 4 bases, with 11 bases separating them. This CDR3 has 12 residues. DNA for the CDR3: TGCAGCGGGGGGACACAGTACAATGAGCAGTTCTTC. Its translation: CSGGTQYNEQFF.

This chain joins TRBV28 and TRBJ1-5, with D possibly matching TRBD1 (5 bases). CDR3 length equals 16 residues. V lost 4 bases and J lost 3, with 16 bases in between. The V gene's germline CDR1 is MDHEN and CDR2 SYDVKM. The CDR3 bases are TGTGCCAGCAGTTCGGGACTACATGGAGACAATCAGCCCCAGCATTTT. Translated: CASSSGLHGDNQPQHF.

In its sample, this clone was seen once. J is TRBJ2-3 and V is TRBV6-5; TRBD2 agrees at 8 bases. Germline CDR1 reads MNHEY; CDR2 reads SVGAGI. CDR3 length equals 15 residues. V dropped 6 bases and J dropped 3; count of bases not matched to a gene: 8. The CDR3 is CASRVAGKGTDTQYF. In DNA form, the CDR3 reads TGTGCCAGCAGGGTAGCGGGAAAGGGGACAGATACGCAGTATTTT.

Comments on this clone: Other nucleotide sequences in the sample specify the same CDR3. The J gene is TRBJ1-2, the V gene TRBV18, with TRBD1 matching 8 bases. The CDR3 runs to 14 residues. CDR1 KGHSH and CDR2 LQKENI come from the germline V gene. Losses at the gene ends were 3 bases for V and 6 bases for J; bases not matched to a gene: 6. CDR3 in DNA: TGTGCCAGCTCACCGCTACAGGGGGAGAATGGCTACACCTTC. Translated, it gives CASSPLQGENGYTF. The variable domain in full, completed from reference TRBV18 and TRBJ1-2, reads NAGVMQNPRHLVRRRGQEARLRCSPMKGHSHVYWYRQLPEEGLKFMVYLQKENIIDESGMPKERFSAEFPKEGPSILRIQQVVRGDSAAYFCASSPLQGENGYTFGSGTRLTVV.

This clone was detected once. The chain employs TRBV7-9 and TRBJ1-1; the match to TRBD1 covers 8 bases. V shed 3 bases and J 4 bases; nucleotides not matched to a gene: 7. This CDR3 region has 15 residues. Germline V CDR1 and CDR2: SEHNR, FQNEAQ (reference sequence). The chain's CDR3 is CASSLAGGGGTEAFF. Written as DNA, the CDR3 is TGTGCCAGCAGCTTGGCAGGGGGCGGGGGCACTGAAGCTTTCTTT.

The rearrangement uses TRBV29-1 and TRBJ2-7, with D maybe TRBD1 (5 bases). Trimming took 7 bases from V and 0 from J, leaving 19 bases between them. From germline, CDR1 is SQVTM and CDR2 ANQGSEA. The CDR3 runs to 15 residues. CDR3 residues: CSALLGHDSSYEQYF. CDR3 nucleotide sequence: TGCAGCGCCCTCCTCGGACACGATAGCTCCTACGAGCAGTACTTC.

A remark on this clone: Additional DNA sequences in this sample encode the identical CDR3. The chain uses TRBV5-1 and TRBJ2-7; D is possibly TRBD2 (6 bases). Germline CDR1 is SGHRS and CDR2 is YFSETQ. There are 13 residues in the CDR3. V was cut by 0 bases and J by 3 bases, with 7 bases left in between. CDR3 in amino acids: CASSLVGGYEQYF. CDR3 bases: TGCGCCAGCAGCTTGGTCGGGGGCTACGAGCAGTACTTC. The entire variable domain, with the rest obtained from reference TRBV5-1 and TRBJ2-7, is as follows: KAGVTQTPRYLIKTRGQQVTLSCSPISGHRSVSWYQQTPGQGLQFLFEYFSETQRNKGNFPGRFSGRQFSNSRSEMNVSTLELGDSALYLCASSLVGGYEQYFGPGTRLTVT.

This rearrangement joins TRBV15 to TRBJ2-1, with 7 positions matching TRBD2. Germline V gene sequence: CDR1 LNHNV, CDR2 YYDKDF (reference sequence). J gave up 5 bases and V 0 bases, and 4 bases lay outside the gene matches. The CDR3 is 15 residues long. The CDR3 loop reads CATSRDPSGNNEQFF. The CDR3 DNA reads TGTGCCACCAGCAGAGACCCTAGCGGTAACAATGAGCAGTTCTTC.

The chain carries TRBV4-3 and TRBJ2-3; D might be TRBD1 or TRBD2, each matching 5 bases. CDR1 and CDR2 from the germline V gene are LGHNA and YSLEER. CDR3 length equals 13 residues. Deletions cut 4 bases from V and 3 bases from J, with 8 bases between. The CDR3 sequence: CASSLGRTDTQYF. In DNA form, the CDR3 reads TGCGCCAGCAGCCTGGGACGGACAGATACGCAGTATTTT.

The genes are TRBV10-2 and TRBJ1-2; D is uncertain. The CDR3 totals 14 residues. Germline V gene lookup returns CDR1 WSHSY and CDR2 SAAADI. Trimming removed 5 bases from V and 3 bases from J, with 13 bases in between. The CDR3 loop reads CASSQAETYYGYTF. DNA of the CDR3: TGCGCCAGCAGTCAGGCAGAAACCTACTATGGCTACACCTTC.

V is TRBV5-4 and J is TRBJ2-7, with D uncertain. The CDR3 is made up of 13 amino acids. Germline V gene sequence: CDR1 SGHNT, CDR2 YYREEE (reference sequence). Between the trimmed V and J ends, which lost 5 bases and 5 bases, there was a span of 14 bases. CDR3: CASRPQFNDEQYF. CDR3 nucleotides: TGTGCCAGCAGACCACAATTCAACGACGAGCAGTACTTC.

The genes are TRBV15 and TRBJ2-1, with TRBD2 identical over 11 bases. The CDR3 consists of 16 residues. Germline loops: CDR1 LNHNV, CDR2 YYDKDF (reference sequence). Unmatched junction bases numbered 2, after V lost 0 bases and J lost 4 bases. The CDR3 here is CATSRELAGVYNEQFF. The CDR3 DNA follows: TGTGCCACCAGCAGAGAACTAGCGGGAGTTTACAATGAGCAGTTCTTC.

The chain joins TRBV11-1 to TRBJ2-7; D ambiguous. Per the germline V gene, CDR1 is SGHAT and CDR2 is FQDESV (reference sequence). The V end was cut by 0 bases, the J end by 3 bases, with 6 bases between. The CDR3 runs to 13 residues. As DNA, the CDR3 is TGTGCCAGCAGCTTAGCGTCTTACTACGAGCAGTACTTC. This translates into CASSLASYYEQYF.

The V call is TRBV5-1, the J call TRBJ2-5; D is unresolved. CDR1 and CDR2 (germline): SGHRS, YFSETQ. CDR3 length: 13 amino acids. Trimming left V 4 bases short and J 2 bases short, with 9 bases between. Here the CDR3 DNA reads TGCGCCAGCAGCGTTACAGCACAAGAGACCCAGTACTTC. This gives the protein CASSVTAQETQYF. The full variable domain, its missing parts supplied by reference TRBV5-1 and TRBJ2-5, is KAGVTQTPRYLIKTRGQQVTLSCSPISGHRSVSWYQQTPGQGLQFLFEYFSETQRNKGNFPGRFSGRQFSNSRSEMNVSTLELGDSALYLCASSVTAQETQYFGPGTRLLVL.